Listed below are T cell receptor beta chains from one sample, sequenced in a study of cytomegalovirus exposure and HLA in healthy donors. TCRdb's table, derived via immunoSEQ multiplex PCR, lists solely in-frame clones and lacks some. The repertoire holds about 100,000 clones, with 60% to 75% as singletons. Sequenced sample: PBMCs. The source is a woman between 70 and 85 years old in good health and CMV-seropositive. CDR3s include the opening cysteine and the closing phenylalanine or tryptophan. D genes are given only for firm matches. Some rows have no size entry. The others give once, few or many, or a class for an expanded clone.

j_call clone_size v_call d_call cdr3_nt cdr3_aa
TRBJ2-1 . TRBV9 TRBD2 TGTGCCAGCAGCGTAGGGGGGACTAGCGGGGGAAATGAGCAGTTCTTC CASSVGGTSGGNEQFF
TRBJ1-2 few TRBV10-2 TRBD1 TGCGCCAGCAGTGGACAGGGCAATGGCTACACCTTC CASSGQGNGYTF
TRBJ1-2 . TRBV7-8 . TGTGCCAGCAGCTTAGAACAGGGAGGGAGTGCTAACTATGGCTACACCTTC CASSLEQGGSANYGYTF
TRBJ1-2 . TRBV19 . TGTGCCAGTACATCTGGGCAGCACATCTATGGCTACACCTTC CASTSGQHIYGYTF
TRBJ2-3 . TRBV11-3 . TGTGCCAGCAGCCCGCGGACAGCAGATACGCAGTATTTT CASSPRTADTQYF
TRBJ1-5 . TRBV28 TRBD1 TGTGCCAGCAGTTCTCGACAGGGTGGCACCTTTAGCAATCAGCCCCAGCATTTT CASSSRQGGTFSNQPQHF
TRBJ1-2 once TRBV5-1 TRBD1 TGCGCCAGCAGTCCCGGGACAGGGGTTGTCAACTATGGCTACACCTTC CASSPGTGVVNYGYTF
TRBJ2-7 . TRBV28 . TGTGCCAGCAGTTATACTGGGACACGCTACTCCTACGAGCAGTACTTC CASSYTGTRYSYEQYF
TRBJ2-3 . TRBV5-4 . TGTGCCAGCAGCTTGGCCGGGGGTTCAGATACGCAGTATTTT CASSLAGGSDTQYF
TRBJ2-1 . TRBV6-5 TRBD1 TGTGCCAGCAGAGGACAGGGAAGGAATGAGCAGTTCTTC CASRGQGRNEQFF
TRBJ1-1 . TRBV28 . TGTGCCAGCAGTTTCCCAGAGGCAGGGTCGGACACTGAAGCTTTCTTT CASSFPEAGSDTEAFF
TRBJ2-1 few TRBV19 . TGTGCCAGTAGTCCCCGAGGTGGCGTTGAGCAGTTCTTC CASSPRGGVEQFF
TRBJ1-1 . TRBV5-8 TRBD1 TGTGCCAGCAGCCGTGGGACAGGGAGCACTGAAGCTTTCTTT CASSRGTGSTEAFF
TRBJ2-1 . TRBV6-1 . TGTGCCAGCAGATCCATTAGCTCCTACAATGAGCAGTTCTTC CASRSISSYNEQFF
TRBJ1-1 once TRBV2 . TGTGCCAGCAGTGTTGTGGTATCTAACTCTGAAGCTTTCTTT CASSVVVSNSEAFF
TRBJ1-2 . TRBV30 TRBD1 TGTGCCTGCCTAAGGACAGGCAAATATGGCTACACCTTC CACLRTGKYGYTF
TRBJ1-3 . TRBV19 . TGTGCCAGTAGTATAGGACAGTCCGGAAACACCATATATTTT CASSIGQSGNTIYF
TRBJ2-1 . TRBV11-3 . TGTGCCAGCAGCATAAGAGCCAATGAGCAGTTCTTC CASSIRANEQFF
TRBJ2-1 . TRBV18 TRBD2 TGTGCCAGCTCACCACTAGCGGGGGGGCCGCGCTCCTACAATGAGCAGTTCTTC CASSPLAGGPRSYNEQFF
TRBJ2-1 few TRBV28 TRBD2 TGTGCCAGCGAGGGCGGGGGGGCCTACAATGAGCAGTTCTTC CASEGGGAYNEQFF
TRBJ2-1 . TRBV28 TRBD2 TGTGCCAGCAGTTTAAGCGGGACCTCGCTTTTCTACAATGAGCAGTTCTTC CASSLSGTSLFYNEQFF
TRBJ2-1 . TRBV7-7 TRBD1 TGTGCTAGCAGCCAGGGACAGGGGTACAATGAGCAGTTCTTC CASSQGQGYNEQFF
TRBJ1-2 . TRBV7-9 . TGTGCCAGCAGCCCCTTTCCGGGACTTACTCCAGGAGCCTATGGCTACACCTTC CASSPFPGLTPGAYGYTF
TRBJ2-3 few TRBV28 TRBD2 TGTGCCAGCAGCCCGCGGGAGGGCCTTACAGATACGCAGTATTTT CASSPREGLTDTQYF
TRBJ2-7 . TRBV27 . TGTGCCAGCAGTTTATACCGGAGTAACGAGCAGTACTTC CASSLYRSNEQYF
TRBJ1-1 . TRBV29-1 . TGCAGCGTTGAAGGCAGGGGTAACACTGAAGCTTTCTTT CSVEGRGNTEAFF
TRBJ1-5 . TRBV5-1 . TGCGCCAGCAGCTTGGACGCTGGGGCAGGGAATCAGCCCCAGCATTTT CASSLDAGAGNQPQHF
TRBJ2-7 few TRBV6-5 . TGTGCCAGCAACAGCCCCTACGAGCAGTACTTC CASNSPYEQYF